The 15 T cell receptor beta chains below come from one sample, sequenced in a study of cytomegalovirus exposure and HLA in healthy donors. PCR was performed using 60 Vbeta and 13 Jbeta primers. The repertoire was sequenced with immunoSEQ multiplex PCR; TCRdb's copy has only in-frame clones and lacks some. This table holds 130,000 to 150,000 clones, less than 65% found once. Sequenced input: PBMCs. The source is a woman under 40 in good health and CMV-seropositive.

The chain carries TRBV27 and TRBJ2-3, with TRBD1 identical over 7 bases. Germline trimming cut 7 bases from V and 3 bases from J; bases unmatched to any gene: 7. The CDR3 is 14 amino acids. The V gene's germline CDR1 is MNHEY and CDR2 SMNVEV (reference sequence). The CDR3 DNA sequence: TGTGCCAGCACCCCTGACAGGGTAACAGATACGCAGTATTTT. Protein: CASTPDRVTDTQYF.

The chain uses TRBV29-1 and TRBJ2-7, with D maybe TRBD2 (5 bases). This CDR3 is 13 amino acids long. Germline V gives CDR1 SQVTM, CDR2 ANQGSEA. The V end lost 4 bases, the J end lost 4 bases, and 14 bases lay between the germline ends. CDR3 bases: TGCAGCGTTGCCCCGCATGAGGGTTACGAGCAGTACTTC. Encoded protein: CSVAPHEGYEQYF.

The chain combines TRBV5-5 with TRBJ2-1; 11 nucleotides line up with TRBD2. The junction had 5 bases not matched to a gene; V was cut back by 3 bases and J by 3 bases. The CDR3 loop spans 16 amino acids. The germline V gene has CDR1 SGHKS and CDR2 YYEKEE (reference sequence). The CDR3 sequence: CASSYTSGSIYNEQFF. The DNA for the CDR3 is TGTGCCAGCAGCTACACTAGCGGGAGTATCTACAATGAGCAGTTCTTC. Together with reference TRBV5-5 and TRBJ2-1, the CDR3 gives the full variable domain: DAGVTQSPTHLIKTRGQQVTLRCSPISGHKSVSWYQQVLGQGPQFIFQYYEKEERGRGNFPDRFSARQFPNYSSELNVNALLLGDSALYLCASSYTSGSIYNEQFFGPGTRLTVL.

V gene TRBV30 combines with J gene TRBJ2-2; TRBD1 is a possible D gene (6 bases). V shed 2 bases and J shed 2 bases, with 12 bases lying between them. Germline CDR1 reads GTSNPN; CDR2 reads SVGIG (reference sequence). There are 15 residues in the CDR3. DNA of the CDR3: TGTGCCTGGAGTACCCGGGACACAAACACCGGGGAGCTGTTTTTT. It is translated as CAWSTRDTNTGELFF.

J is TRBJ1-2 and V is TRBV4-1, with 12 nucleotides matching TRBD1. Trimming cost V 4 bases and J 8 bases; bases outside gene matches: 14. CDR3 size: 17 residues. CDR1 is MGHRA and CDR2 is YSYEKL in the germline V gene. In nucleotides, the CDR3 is TGCGCCAGCAGCCGAACACCGGGACAGGGGGCCGGTGGCGGCTACACCTTC. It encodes CASSRTPGQGAGGGYTF.

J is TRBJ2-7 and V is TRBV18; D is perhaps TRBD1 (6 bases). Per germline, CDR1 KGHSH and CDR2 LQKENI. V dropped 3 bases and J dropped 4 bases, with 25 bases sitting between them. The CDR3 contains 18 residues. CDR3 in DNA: TGTGCCAGCTCACCGTTTCCCCACAATTCAGGGGATCCGTACGAGCAGTACTTC. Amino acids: CASSPFPHNSGDPYEQYF.

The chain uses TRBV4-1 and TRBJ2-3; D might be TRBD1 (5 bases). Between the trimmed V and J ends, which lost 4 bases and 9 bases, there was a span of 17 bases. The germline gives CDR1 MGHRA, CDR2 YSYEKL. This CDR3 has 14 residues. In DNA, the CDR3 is TGCGCCAGCAGCCTCCCCGTGGGGCGCAGGACGCAGTATTTT. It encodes CASSLPVGRRTQYF.

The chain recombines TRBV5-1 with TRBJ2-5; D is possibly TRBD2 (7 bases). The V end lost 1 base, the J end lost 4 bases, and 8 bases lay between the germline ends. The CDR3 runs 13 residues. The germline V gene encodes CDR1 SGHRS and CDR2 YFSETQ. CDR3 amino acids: CASSLRGGETQYF. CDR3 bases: TGCGCCAGCAGCTTGAGGGGGGGAGAGACCCAGTACTTC.

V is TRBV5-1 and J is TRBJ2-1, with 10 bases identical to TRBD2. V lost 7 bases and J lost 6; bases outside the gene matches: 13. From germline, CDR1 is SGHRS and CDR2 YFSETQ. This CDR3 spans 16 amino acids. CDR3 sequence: CASGELRASGSNEQFF. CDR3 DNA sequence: TGCGCCAGCGGCGAGCTGCGGGCTAGCGGGAGCAATGAGCAGTTCTTC.

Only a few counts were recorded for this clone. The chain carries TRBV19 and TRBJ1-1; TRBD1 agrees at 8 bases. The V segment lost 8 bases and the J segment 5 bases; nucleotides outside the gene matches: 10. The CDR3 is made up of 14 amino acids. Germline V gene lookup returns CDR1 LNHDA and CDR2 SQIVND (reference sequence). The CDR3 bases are TGTGCCAGTGGGACCCCGACAGGGGTAACTGAAGCTTTCTTT. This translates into CASGTPTGVTEAFF.

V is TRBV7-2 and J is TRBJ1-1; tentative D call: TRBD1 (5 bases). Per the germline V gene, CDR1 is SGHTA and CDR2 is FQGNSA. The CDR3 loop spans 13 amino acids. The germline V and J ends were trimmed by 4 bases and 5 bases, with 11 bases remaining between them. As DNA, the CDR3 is TGTGCCAGCAGCTCCCAGGGATGGACTGAAGCTTTCTTT. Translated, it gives CASSSQGWTEAFF.

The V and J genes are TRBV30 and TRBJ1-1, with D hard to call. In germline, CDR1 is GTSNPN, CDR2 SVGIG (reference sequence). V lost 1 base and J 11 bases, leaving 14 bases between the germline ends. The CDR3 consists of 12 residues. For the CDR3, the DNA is TGTGCCTGGAGTGCCCTCGTAGAAGAGGCTTTCTTT. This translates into CAWSALVEEAFF.

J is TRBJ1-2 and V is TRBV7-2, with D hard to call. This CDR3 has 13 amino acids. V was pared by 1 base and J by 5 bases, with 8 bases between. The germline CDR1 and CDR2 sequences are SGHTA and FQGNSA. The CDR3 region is CASSLGATYGYTF. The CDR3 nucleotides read TGTGCCAGCAGCTTAGGGGCCACATATGGCTACACCTTC.

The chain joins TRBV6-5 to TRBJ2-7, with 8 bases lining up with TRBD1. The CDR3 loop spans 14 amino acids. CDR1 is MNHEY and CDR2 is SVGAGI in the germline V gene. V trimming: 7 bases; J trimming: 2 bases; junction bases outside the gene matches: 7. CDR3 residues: CASKSGQGAYEQYF. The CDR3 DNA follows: TGTGCCAGCAAATCAGGACAGGGCGCCTACGAGCAGTACTTC.

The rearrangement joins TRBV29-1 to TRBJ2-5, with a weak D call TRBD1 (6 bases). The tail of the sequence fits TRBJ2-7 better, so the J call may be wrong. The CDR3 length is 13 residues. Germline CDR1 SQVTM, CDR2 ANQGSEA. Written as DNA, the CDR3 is TGCAGCGCCCACAGGCCGGGGACATCCGAGCAGTACTTC. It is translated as CSAHRPGTSEQYF.